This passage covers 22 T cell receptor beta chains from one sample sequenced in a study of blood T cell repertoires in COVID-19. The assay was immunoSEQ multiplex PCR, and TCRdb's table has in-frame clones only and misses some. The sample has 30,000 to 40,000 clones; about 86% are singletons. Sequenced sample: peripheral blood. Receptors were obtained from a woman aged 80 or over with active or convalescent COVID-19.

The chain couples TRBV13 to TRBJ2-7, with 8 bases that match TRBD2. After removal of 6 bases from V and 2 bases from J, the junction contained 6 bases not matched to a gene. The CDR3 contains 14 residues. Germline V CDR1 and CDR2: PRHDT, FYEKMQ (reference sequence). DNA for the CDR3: TGTGCCAGCAGTTCCCCGGGGGGGCCCTACGAGCAGTACTTC. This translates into CASSSPGGPYEQYF.

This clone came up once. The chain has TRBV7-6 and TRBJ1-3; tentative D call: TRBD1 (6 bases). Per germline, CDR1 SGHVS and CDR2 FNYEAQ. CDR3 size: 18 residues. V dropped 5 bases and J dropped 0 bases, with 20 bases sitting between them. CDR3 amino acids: CASSRTERTEPSGNTIYF. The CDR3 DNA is TGTGCCAGCAGCCGTACAGAGCGGACAGAACCCTCTGGAAACACCATATATTTT. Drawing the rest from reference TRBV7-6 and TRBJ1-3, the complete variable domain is GAGVSQSPRYKVTKRGQDVALRCDPISGHVSLYWYRQALGQGPEFLTYFNYEAQQDKSGLPNDRFSAERPEGSISTLTIQRTEQRDSAMYRCASSRTERTEPSGNTIYFGEGSWLTVV.

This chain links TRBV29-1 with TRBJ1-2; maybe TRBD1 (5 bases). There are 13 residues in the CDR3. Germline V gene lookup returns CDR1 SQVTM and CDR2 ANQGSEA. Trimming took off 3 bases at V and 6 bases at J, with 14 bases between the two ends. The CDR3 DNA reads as TGCAGCGTTGACCCCCCCGAAGGGGATGGCTACACCTTC. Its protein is CSVDPPEGDGYTF.

CDR3 protein: CASSPGTGSYNEQFF. For the CDR3, the DNA is TGTGCCAGCTCACCTGGGACAGGCTCCTACAATGAGCAGTTCTTC. The rearrangement uses TRBV18 and TRBJ2-1, with 8 bases matching TRBD1. This CDR3 spans 15 amino acids. Trimming removed 3 bases from V and 0 bases from J; junction bases left unmatched: 1. Germline loops: CDR1 KGHSH, CDR2 LQKENI.

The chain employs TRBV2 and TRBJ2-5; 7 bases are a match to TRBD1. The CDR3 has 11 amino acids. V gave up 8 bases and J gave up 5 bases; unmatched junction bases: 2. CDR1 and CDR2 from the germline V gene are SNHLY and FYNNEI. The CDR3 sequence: CASADRETQYF. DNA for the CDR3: TGTGCCAGCGCGGACAGGGAGACCCAGTACTTC.

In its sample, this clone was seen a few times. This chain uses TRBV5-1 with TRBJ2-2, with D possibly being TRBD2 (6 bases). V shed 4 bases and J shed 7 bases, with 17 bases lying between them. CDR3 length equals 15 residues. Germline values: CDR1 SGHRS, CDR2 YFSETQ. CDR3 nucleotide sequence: TGCGCCAGCAGCCTGCGCGGGGAAGCCGACGGGGAGCTGTTTTTT. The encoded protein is CASSLRGEADGELFF.

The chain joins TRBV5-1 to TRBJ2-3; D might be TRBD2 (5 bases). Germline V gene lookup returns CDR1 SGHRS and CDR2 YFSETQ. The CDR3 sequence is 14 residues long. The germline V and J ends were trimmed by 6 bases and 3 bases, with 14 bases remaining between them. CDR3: CASTILAMTDTQYF. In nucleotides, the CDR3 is TGCGCCAGCACGATTCTAGCTATGACAGATACGCAGTATTTT.

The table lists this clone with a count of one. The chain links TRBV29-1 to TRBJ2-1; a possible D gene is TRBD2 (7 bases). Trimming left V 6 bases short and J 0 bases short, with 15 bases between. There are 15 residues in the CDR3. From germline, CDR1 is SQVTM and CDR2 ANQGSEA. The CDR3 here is CSVGGARSSYNEQFF. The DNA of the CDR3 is TGCAGCGTAGGGGGGGCAAGGAGCTCCTACAATGAGCAGTTCTTC.

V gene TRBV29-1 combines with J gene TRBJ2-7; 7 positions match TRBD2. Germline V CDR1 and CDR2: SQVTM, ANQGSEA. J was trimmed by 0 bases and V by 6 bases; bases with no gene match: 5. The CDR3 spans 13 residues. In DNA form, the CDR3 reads TGCAGCGTAGCGGGACTTCCCTCCTACGAGCAGTACTTC. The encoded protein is CSVAGLPSYEQYF.

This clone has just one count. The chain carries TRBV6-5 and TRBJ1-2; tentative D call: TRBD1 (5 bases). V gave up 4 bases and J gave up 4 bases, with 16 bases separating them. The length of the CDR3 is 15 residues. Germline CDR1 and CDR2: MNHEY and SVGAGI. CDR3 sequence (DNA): TGTGCCAGCAGTTTAACCCCGACAGTTACCTATGGCTACACCTTC. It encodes CASSLTPTVTYGYTF.

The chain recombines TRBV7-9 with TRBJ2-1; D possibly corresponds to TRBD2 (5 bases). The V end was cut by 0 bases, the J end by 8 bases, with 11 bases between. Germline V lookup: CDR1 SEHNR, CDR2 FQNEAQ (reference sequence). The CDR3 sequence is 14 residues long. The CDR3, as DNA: TGTGCCAGCAGCTTAGCCCCTAGCATCCATGAGCAGTTCTTC. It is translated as CASSLAPSIHEQFF. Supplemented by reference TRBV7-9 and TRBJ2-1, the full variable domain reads DTGVSQNPRHKITKRGQNVTFRCDPISEHNRLYWYRQTLGQGPEFLTYFQNEAQLEKSRLLSDRFSAERPKGSFSTLEIQRTEQGDSAMYLCASSLAPSIHEQFFGPGTRLTVL.

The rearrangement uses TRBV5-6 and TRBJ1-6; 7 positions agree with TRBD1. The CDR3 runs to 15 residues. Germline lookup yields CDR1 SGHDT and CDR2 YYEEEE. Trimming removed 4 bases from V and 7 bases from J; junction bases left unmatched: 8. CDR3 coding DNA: TGTGCCAGCAGCCTCAGGGGGGTTGCGAATTCACCCCTCCACTTT. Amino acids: CASSLRGVANSPLHF.

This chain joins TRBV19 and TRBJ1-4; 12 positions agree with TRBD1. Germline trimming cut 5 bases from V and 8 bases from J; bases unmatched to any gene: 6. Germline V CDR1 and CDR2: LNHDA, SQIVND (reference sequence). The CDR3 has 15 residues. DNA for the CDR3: TGTGCCAGTAGTTATGCCGGGACAGGGGGCGAAAAACTGTTTTTT. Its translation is CASSYAGTGGEKLFF.

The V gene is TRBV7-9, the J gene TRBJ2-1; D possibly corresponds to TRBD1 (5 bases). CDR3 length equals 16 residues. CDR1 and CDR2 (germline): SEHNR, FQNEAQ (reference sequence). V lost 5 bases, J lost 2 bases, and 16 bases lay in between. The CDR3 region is CASSASGFATYNEQFF. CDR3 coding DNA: TGTGCCAGCAGCGCTTCAGGGTTTGCTACCTACAATGAGCAGTTCTTC.

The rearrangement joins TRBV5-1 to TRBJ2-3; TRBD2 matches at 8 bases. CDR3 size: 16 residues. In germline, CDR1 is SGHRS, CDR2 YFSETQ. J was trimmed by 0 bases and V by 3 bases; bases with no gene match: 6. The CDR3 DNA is TGCGCCAGCAGCTCTTTAGCGGGACTGAGCACAGATACGCAGTATTTT. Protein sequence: CASSSLAGLSTDTQYF. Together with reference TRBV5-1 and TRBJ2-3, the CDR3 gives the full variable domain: KAGVTQTPRYLIKTRGQQVTLSCSPISGHRSVSWYQQTPGQGLQFLFEYFSETQRNKGNFPGRFSGRQFSNSRSEMNVSTLELGDSALYLCASSSLAGLSTDTQYFGPGTRLTVL.

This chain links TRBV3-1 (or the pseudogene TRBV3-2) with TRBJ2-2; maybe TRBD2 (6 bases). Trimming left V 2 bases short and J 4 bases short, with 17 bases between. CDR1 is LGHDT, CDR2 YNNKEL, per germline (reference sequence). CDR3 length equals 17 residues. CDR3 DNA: TGTGCCAGCAGCCAATCTAGACTAGGCGGAGTCACCGGGGAGCTGTTTTTT. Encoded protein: CASSQSRLGGVTGELFF.

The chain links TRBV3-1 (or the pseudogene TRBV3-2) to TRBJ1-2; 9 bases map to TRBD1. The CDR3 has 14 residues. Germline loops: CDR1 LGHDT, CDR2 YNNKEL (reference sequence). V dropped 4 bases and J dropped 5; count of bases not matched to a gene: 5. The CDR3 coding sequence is TGTGCCAGCAGCCCCGGGACAGGGAGTTATGGCTACACCTTC. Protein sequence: CASSPGTGSYGYTF.

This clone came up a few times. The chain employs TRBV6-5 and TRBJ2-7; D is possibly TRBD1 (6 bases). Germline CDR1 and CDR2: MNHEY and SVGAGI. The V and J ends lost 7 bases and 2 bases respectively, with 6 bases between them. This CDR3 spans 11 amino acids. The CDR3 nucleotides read TGTGCCAGCACAGGGGCCTACGAGCAGTACTTC. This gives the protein CASTGAYEQYF.

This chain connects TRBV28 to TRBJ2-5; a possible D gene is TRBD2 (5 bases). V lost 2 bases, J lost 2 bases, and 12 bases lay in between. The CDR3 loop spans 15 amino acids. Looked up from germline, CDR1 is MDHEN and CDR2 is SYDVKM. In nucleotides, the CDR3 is TGTGCCAGCAGTTTAATTGGAGGAGGTCAAGAGACCCAGTACTTC. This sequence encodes CASSLIGGGQETQYF.

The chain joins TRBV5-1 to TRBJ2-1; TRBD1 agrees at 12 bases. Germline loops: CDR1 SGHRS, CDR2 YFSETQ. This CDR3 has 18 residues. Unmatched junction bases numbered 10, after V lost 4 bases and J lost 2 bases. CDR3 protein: CASSRLGTGGSPYNEQFF. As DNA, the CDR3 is TGCGCCAGCAGCCGACTCGGGACAGGGGGCTCCCCCTACAATGAGCAGTTCTTC.

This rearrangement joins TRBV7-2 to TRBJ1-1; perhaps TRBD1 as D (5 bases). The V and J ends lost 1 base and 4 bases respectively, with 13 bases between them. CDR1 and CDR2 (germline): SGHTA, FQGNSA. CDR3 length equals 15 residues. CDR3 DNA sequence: TGTGCCAGCAGCTTAGTTGGGGGGAGGTCCACTGAAGCTTTCTTT. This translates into CASSLVGGRSTEAFF.

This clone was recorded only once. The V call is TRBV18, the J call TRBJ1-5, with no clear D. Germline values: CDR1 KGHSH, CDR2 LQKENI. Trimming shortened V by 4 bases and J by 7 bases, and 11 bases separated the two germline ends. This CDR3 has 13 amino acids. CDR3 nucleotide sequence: TGTGCCAGCTCACTAGAATTAAACCAGCCCCAGCATTTT. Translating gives CASSLELNQPQHF.